This TCR beta chain derives from a study of T cell repertoires in cytomegalovirus infection. Study as a whole: HLA-C-restricted CMV epitopes, recently identified, and well-studied HLA-B-restricted ones were used by the study. It can be stated that public TCR beta signatures indicated CMV infection as well as a matching HLA type.

Regarding the study as a whole: Totalled public TCR beta family frequency picked out people who carried CMV plus the relevant HLA. Dominating the ex vivo response were HLA-C-restricted CMV-specific TCR beta clonotypes.

Remarks on this clonotype: Its antigen is as yet unknown.

One entry per CDR3 protein results from TCRdb running MiXCR on the reads. Found here are approximately 910,000 distinct CDR3 sequences, approximately 31% of them singletons; the top ten hold over 13%. This CDR3 is built from 15 residues. V was trimmed by 5 bases and J by 5 bases, leaving 15 bases between them. This sequence originates from a human donor in good health (CMV status not recorded). Some clones in this sample may be carry-over from other donors' samples. The sequences come from cultured CD8+ T cells from PBMCs, collected from culture after CMV antigen stimulation. The chain joins TRBV12-3 or TRBV12-4 to TRBJ2-2, with D maybe TRBD1 (5 bases). The DNA for the CDR3 is TGTGCCAGCAGTCCACAGGACGCGTGGACCGGGGAGCTGTTTTTT. Translating gives CASSPQDAWTGELFF.